This TCR beta chain emerged from a study of CD8 T cells in Susac syndrome. The study, taken as a whole, reports: The number of individuals included in the study's TCR sequencing and HLA analysis was acknowledged as relatively small.

The patients with Susac syndrome were individuals who fulfilled the recently defined diagnostic criteria for disease that was either definite or probable. Negative isolation was used for CD8+ and CD4+ T cells and FACS enrichment for TEMRA cells. V was trimmed by 6 bases and J by 4 bases, leaving 17 bases between them. From germline, CDR1 is SGHRS and CDR2 YFSETQ. The CDR3 runs to 16 residues. On this clonotype: Its antigen is not known.

RNA amounts of about 0.5 to 1 ug underwent reverse transcription with random hexamers. An immunoSEQ multiplex PCR generated amplified TCR beta CDR3 products spanning 54 Vbeta and 13 Jbeta. TCRdb processed the immunoSEQ multiplex PCR reads anew with MiXCR; each CDR3 protein has one entry. The table includes 170,000 or so distinct CDR3 sequences, approximately 95% detected once. This TCR came from a human donor with Susac syndrome. The chain uses TRBV5-1 and TRBJ2-6, with D maybe TRBD1 (6 bases). Sequenced input: CD4+ T cells from PBMCs. Here the CDR3 reads CASIGGAGSGANVLTF. Written as DNA, the CDR3 is TGCGCCAGCATTGGGGGCGCGGGTTCCGGGGCCAACGTCCTGACTTTC. The full variable domain, rest sourced from reference TRBV5-1 and TRBJ2-6, is KAGVTQTPRYLIKTRGQQVTLSCSPISGHRSVSWYQQTPGQGLQFLFEYFSETQRNKGNFPGRFSGRQFSNSRSEMNVSTLELGDSALYLCASIGGAGSGANVLTFGAGSRLTVL.